Sequencing of this T cell receptor (beta chain) was carried out in a study of T cells in women clearing cervical HPV infection. Study-level information: Blood came at first lesion visit for cases, post-clearance for controls. HLA type stays a possible confounder, typing being limited.

TCRdb's table, derived via immunoSEQ multiplex PCR, lists solely in-frame clones and lacks some. The table for this sample gives roughly 34,000 clones. The sequence was obtained from a woman aged 18-69 years with a cervical HPV16 infection that either progressed to CIN3+ or cleared (not recorded which). Sequenced: blood buffy coat.

The CDR3 bases that were read are TGTGCCAGTAGTATCTTGGGGGGGAGCGCAGATACG. Translation: CASSILGGSADT. The full CDR3 protein is CASSILGGSADTQYF. V and J are TRBV19 and TRBJ2-3; 7 nucleotides line up with TRBD2. The read ends 3 residues shy of where the CDR3 ends; the end is completed using the germline J gene. V was pared by 3 bases and J by 4 bases, with 7 bases of the junction left unmatched. The CDR3 loop spans 15 amino acids. Germline V gene data show CDR1 as LNHDA and CDR2 as SQIVND (reference sequence).